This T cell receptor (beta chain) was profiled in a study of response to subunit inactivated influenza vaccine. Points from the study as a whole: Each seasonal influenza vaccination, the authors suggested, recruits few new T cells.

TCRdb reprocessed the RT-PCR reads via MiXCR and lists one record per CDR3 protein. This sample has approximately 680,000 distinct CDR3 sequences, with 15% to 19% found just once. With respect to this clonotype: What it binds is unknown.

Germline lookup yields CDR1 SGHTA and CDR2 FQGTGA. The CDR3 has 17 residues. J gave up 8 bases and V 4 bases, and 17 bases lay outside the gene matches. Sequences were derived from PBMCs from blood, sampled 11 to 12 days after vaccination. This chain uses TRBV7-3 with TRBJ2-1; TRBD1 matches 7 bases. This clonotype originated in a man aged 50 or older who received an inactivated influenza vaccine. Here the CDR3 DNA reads TGTGCCAGCAGCTCGCTGGAGGCCCCGACAGGGAGATATGAGCAGTTCTTC. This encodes CASSSLEAPTGRYEQFF. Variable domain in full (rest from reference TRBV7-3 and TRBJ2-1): GAGVSQTPSNKVTEKGKYVELRCDPISGHTALYWYRQSLGQGPEFLIYFQGTGAADDSGLPNDRFFAVRPEGSVSTLKIQRTERGDSAVYLCASSSLEAPTGRYEQFFGPGTRLTVL.